This entry lists 28 T cell receptor beta chains sequenced from one sample in a study of response to subunit inactivated influenza vaccine (dated by TCRdb to about 2018). The library was made by RT-PCR. Reads for this sample came from an Illumina HiSeq 2500. The raw public data were reprocessed by TCRdb itself: fastp quality trimming at Q25, MiXCR clonotype calling, in-frame beta chains only. Each entry is one CDR3 protein sequence, shown with its most common DNA and genes. Recorded for this sample are hundreds of thousands of distinct CDR3 sequences; around 20% of them occurred a single time. The biggest ten clones account for 9.5% to 13% of the sample. The material was PBMCs from blood, obtained roughly 5 days after vaccination. These receptors were collected from a man between 50 and 59 years old who received an inactivated influenza vaccine. Donor details come from another sample of the same person, matched by shared clones.

For the CDR3, the DNA is TGCGCCAGCAGCCAAGTCAGTGCGGGGGGCGAATGGCCCCAGCATTTT. As protein: CASSQVSAGGEWPQHF. The chain carries TRBV4-1 and TRBJ1-5; the D gene is possibly TRBD1 (6 bases). Between the trimmed V and J ends, which lost 1 base and 9 bases, there was a span of 19 bases. The germline CDR1 and CDR2 sequences are MGHRA and YSYEKL. This CDR3 comprises 16 residues.

This sequence joins TRBV20-1 and TRBJ2-1; weak D call: TRBD1 (6 bases). CDR1 and CDR2 (germline): DFQATT, SNEGSKA (reference sequence). The CDR3 spans 14 residues. The V gene lost 0 bases and the J gene lost 9 bases, with 15 bases spanning the gap. DNA of the CDR3: TGCAGTGCTAGAGATCCGGCCAGGGGTGTTGAGCAGTTCTTC. As protein: CSARDPARGVEQFF.

This clonotype was seen a handful of times. This chain connects TRBV19 to TRBJ2-3; perhaps TRBD2 as D (5 bases). CDR3 length: 17 residues. Germline V gene data show CDR1 as LNHDA and CDR2 as SQIVND (reference sequence). Trimming took off 3 bases at V and 0 bases at J, with 16 bases between the two ends. The DNA for the CDR3 is TGTGCCAGTAGTATTTACGGCGGGTCGAGCAGCACAGATACGCAGTATTTT. As protein: CASSIYGGSSSTDTQYF.

The V gene is TRBV7-8, the J gene TRBJ1-2; D gene ambiguous. Germline CDR1 reads SGHVS; CDR2 reads FQNEAQ. The CDR3 is 14 amino acids. Trimming took off 0 bases at V and 5 bases at J, with 10 bases between the two ends. The DNA for the CDR3 is TGTGCCAGCAGCTTAGCGCCAGGCAGATATGGCTACACCTTC. It specifies CASSLAPGRYGYTF.

This clonotype was observed a handful of times. The rearrangement uses TRBV4-3 and TRBJ2-3; 16 nucleotides agree with TRBD2. CDR1 and CDR2 from the germline V gene are LGHNA and YSLEER. The CDR3 sequence is 17 residues long. After removal of 4 bases from V and 3 bases from J, the junction contained 4 bases not matched to a gene. The CDR3 spells CASSPGLAGGPTDTQYF. In nucleotides, the CDR3 is TGCGCCAGCAGCCCGGGACTAGCGGGGGGGCCGACAGATACGCAGTATTTT.

In this sample, this clonotype turned up a few times. The chain recombines TRBV12-3 or TRBV12-4 with TRBJ2-5, with 10 bases fitting TRBD2. This CDR3 contains 14 residues. The junction had 6 bases not matched to a gene; V was cut back by 6 bases and J by 5 bases. The CDR3 loop is CASRTGTSAETQYF. In DNA form, the CDR3 reads TGTGCCAGCAGGACCGGGACTAGCGCCGAGACCCAGTACTTC.

This clonotype was counted many times. The chain links TRBV20-1 to TRBJ2-5; 7 bases match TRBD1. Germline V gene sequence: CDR1 DFQATT, CDR2 SNEGSKA (reference sequence). The CDR3 spans 15 residues. The V and J ends lost 6 bases and 6 bases, in that order; junction bases with no gene match: 16. Written as DNA, the CDR3 is TGCAGTGCGGGCCGCGCGGCAGGAAGGGGGCAGACCCAGTACTTC. This sequence encodes CSAGRAAGRGQTQYF.

This clonotype was observed at least ten times. The chain uses TRBV5-1 and TRBJ2-3; a possible D gene is TRBD2 (6 bases). CDR3 size: 16 residues. CDR1 SGHRS and CDR2 YFSETQ come from the germline V gene. V was shortened by 6 bases and J by 0 bases, with 17 bases between the two germline ends. The CDR3: CASTRDSGPSTDTQYF. The CDR3 DNA follows: TGCGCCAGCACCCGGGATAGCGGTCCTAGCACAGATACGCAGTATTTT.

V usage is TRBV12-3 or TRBV12-4 and J usage is TRBJ2-1; D gene ambiguous. The CDR3 is 11 amino acids. Trimming shortened V by 3 bases and J by 12 bases, and 9 bases separated the two germline ends. The DNA for the CDR3 is TGTGCCAGCAGTTTCCAGTCCGGGCAGTTCTTC. Amino acids: CASSFQSGQFF.

As concerns this clonotype: A much larger clone lies a single base off, so this may be a read error. The V and J genes are TRBV6-5 and TRBJ2-5, with 11 bases lining up with TRBD2. The CDR3 has 18 amino acids. Per the germline V gene, CDR1 is MNHEY and CDR2 is SVGAGI. CDR3 sequence reads: CASIYSLAGASAQETQYF. The CDR3 DNA follows: TGTGCCAGCATTTACTCACTAGCGGGAGCCTCAGCCCAGGAGACCCAGTACTTC.

The V and J genes are TRBV29-1 and TRBJ2-4, with D tentatively TRBD1 (6 bases). V dropped 5 bases and J dropped 8 bases, with 13 bases sitting between them. The V gene's germline CDR1 is SQVTM and CDR2 ANQGSEA. This CDR3 contains 12 residues. CDR3 bases: TGCAGCGTTTTAGCCAGGGGAGACATTCAGTACTTC. Encoded protein: CSVLARGDIQYF. The whole variable domain, remainder taken from reference TRBV29-1 and TRBJ2-4, is SAVISQKPSRDICQRGTSLTIQCQVDSQVTMMFWYRQQPGQSLTLIATANQGSEATYESGFVIDKFPISRPNLTFSTLTVSNMSPEDSSIYLCSVLARGDIQYFGAGTRLSVL.

The chain recombines TRBV29-1 with TRBJ2-1; 10 bases fit TRBD2. V trimming: 4 bases; J trimming: 6 bases; junction bases outside the gene matches: 12. Germline-derived CDR1 and CDR2 are SQVTM and ANQGSEA. The CDR3 is made up of 16 amino acids. CDR3 nucleotides: TGCAGCGTTGGTCCTAGCGGGAGTTTTGGGGGCAATGAGCAGTTCTTC. Protein product: CSVGPSGSFGGNEQFF.

This clonotype has only a few counts. The V call is TRBV12-3 or TRBV12-4, the J call TRBJ2-5; no clear D gene. The germline V and J ends were trimmed by 2 bases and 3 bases, with 10 bases remaining between them. This CDR3 contains 14 residues. In DNA, the CDR3 is TGTGCCAGCAGTTTAAGTTTGGCAGAAGAGACCCAGTACTTC. Encoded protein: CASSLSLAEETQYF.

The V gene is TRBV11-1, the J gene TRBJ2-7, with 8 bases that match TRBD1. The ends lost 2 bases at V and 4 bases at J; junction bases unmatched: 19. Germline V gene data show CDR1 as SGHAT and CDR2 as FQDESV (reference sequence). This CDR3 contains 19 residues. In nucleotides, the CDR3 is TGTGCCAGCAGCTTAATCAGACTACTAGGGGCAGGGGGCGGGTACGAGCAGTACTTC. Translation: CASSLIRLLGAGGGYEQYF.

This clonotype appeared a few times. CDR3 bases: TGTGCCAGCAGCTTAGAAAGCGGGGGGGCGAGGGAGCAGTACTTC. Amino acids: CASSLESGGAREQYF. V and J are TRBV7-2 and TRBJ2-7, with 10 nucleotides matching TRBD2. The J segment lost 7 bases and the V segment lost 1 base, leaving 7 bases of the junction unmatched. The CDR3 totals 15 residues. The V gene's germline CDR1 is SGHTA and CDR2 FQGNSA.

The J gene is TRBJ2-7, the V gene TRBV20-1, with no clear D. The CDR3 extends over 11 amino acids. CDR1 DFQATT and CDR2 SNEGSKA come from the germline V gene (reference sequence). V was cut by 3 bases and J by 8 bases, with 11 bases left in between. The CDR3 DNA is TGCAGTGCTAGTGATGGCTTCCAGCAGTACTTC. Protein: CSASDGFQQYF.

V usage is TRBV7-6 and J usage is TRBJ2-1; D unclear. Trimming removed 1 base at V and 3 bases at J, with 10 bases between. The length of the CDR3 is 15 residues. Germline V gene sequence: CDR1 SGHVS, CDR2 FNYEAQ. CDR3 bases: TGTGCCAGCAGCTTAGGACCCCTGGACTACAATGAGCAGTTCTTC. Amino acids: CASSLGPLDYNEQFF. The full variable domain, completed using reference TRBV7-6 and TRBJ2-1, is GAGVSQSPRYKVTKRGQDVALRCDPISGHVSLYWYRQALGQGPEFLTYFNYEAQQDKSGLPNDRFSAERPEGSISTLTIQRTEQRDSAMYRCASSLGPLDYNEQFFGPGTRLTVL.

The chain links TRBV20-1 to TRBJ2-1; D uncertain. The length of the CDR3 is 14 residues. Deletions cut 3 bases from V and 6 bases from J, with 15 bases between. Germline lookup yields CDR1 DFQATT and CDR2 SNEGSKA (reference sequence). CDR3 region: CSASISTLSNEQFF. As DNA, the CDR3 is TGCAGTGCTAGTATATCTACTCTCTCCAATGAGCAGTTCTTC.

This clonotype appeared a few times. V usage is TRBV28 and J usage is TRBJ2-7; D is perhaps TRBD1 (5 bases). Germline values: CDR1 MDHEN, CDR2 SYDVKM. The V and J ends lost 2 bases and 1 base respectively, with 9 bases between them. This CDR3 has 14 amino acids. The CDR3 sequence is CASSLMAGSYEQYF. The CDR3 bases are TGTGCCAGCAGTTTAATGGCAGGGTCCTACGAGCAGTACTTC.

The rearrangement links TRBV10-3 to TRBJ2-7; 7 bases are shared with TRBD2. The CDR3 is 14 amino acids. The germline gives CDR1 ENHRY, CDR2 SYGVKD. Trimming took 2 bases from V and 1 from J; bases not matched to a gene: 2. The CDR3 DNA sequence: TGTGCCATCAGTGAGGGGAGGGAGTCCTACGAGCAGTACTTC. Translating it yields CAISEGRESYEQYF.

This clonotype was recorded a few times. The rearrangement uses TRBV24-1 and TRBJ1-1, with D unclear. CDR1 is KGHDR and CDR2 is SFDVKD in the germline V gene. Trimming took 6 bases from V and 1 from J, leaving 8 bases between them. The CDR3 covers 13 residues. As DNA, the CDR3 is TGTGCCACCAGTCTAGGCAGGAACACTGAAGCTTTCTTT. Its protein is CATSLGRNTEAFF.

Ten or more counts support this clonotype. The CDR3 here is CASSLGTANEKLFF. The CDR3, as DNA: TGTGCCAGCAGTCTTGGGACAGCTAATGAAAAACTGTTTTTT. The chain couples TRBV12-3 or TRBV12-4 to TRBJ1-4; 7 nucleotides line up with TRBD1. This CDR3 is 14 amino acids long. The trim removed 5 bases at V and 3 bases at J, leaving 3 bases unmatched.

This clonotype was counted between two and nine times. DNA of the CDR3: TGCAGCCCCCGGGGACTAGCGGGAGCCTACGAGCAGTACTTC. The encoded protein is CSPRGLAGAYEQYF. The chain links TRBV29-1 to TRBJ2-7, with 14 bases that match TRBD2. The V segment lost 8 bases and the J segment 2 bases; nucleotides outside the gene matches: 5. This CDR3 has 14 residues. The V gene's germline CDR1 is SQVTM and CDR2 ANQGSEA.

This clonotype was found many times. V gene TRBV28 combines with J gene TRBJ2-7; D perhaps matches TRBD2 (5 bases). V was pared by 6 bases and J by 4 bases, with 19 bases between. The CDR3 consists of 15 residues. Germline CDR1 is MDHEN and CDR2 is SYDVKM. The CDR3, as DNA: TGTGCCAGCAGCCCTACGGCGAGGGTCGGATACGAGCAGTACTTC. Its translation is CASSPTARVGYEQYF.

The chain employs TRBV20-1 and TRBJ2-3, with 9 positions matching TRBD2. Germline CDR1 is DFQATT and CDR2 is SNEGSKA (reference sequence). The length of the CDR3 is 16 residues. V dropped 2 bases and J dropped 2; count of bases not matched to a gene: 8. CDR3 sequence: CSARPTSGWFTDTQYF. The CDR3 nucleotides are TGCAGTGCTAGACCCACTAGCGGGTGGTTCACAGATACGCAGTATTTT.

The chain carries TRBV29-1 and TRBJ2-1, with 8 bases fitting TRBD1. This CDR3 comprises 12 residues. Germline V lookup: CDR1 SQVTM, CDR2 ANQGSEA. The V gene end was trimmed by 7 bases and the J gene end by 6 bases; junction bases not matched to a gene: 5. CDR3 in DNA: TGCAGCGCCGACAGGGGAGGCAATGAGCAGTTCTTC. This gives the protein CSADRGGNEQFF.

V is TRBV11-2 and J is TRBJ2-1; 10 bases are a match to TRBD2. This CDR3 has 17 amino acids. The V gene's germline CDR1 is SGHAT and CDR2 FQNNGV. The ends lost 0 bases at V and 12 bases at J; junction bases unmatched: 14. CDR3 DNA sequence: TGTGCCAGCAGCTTAGACCTAGGGACTAGCGTGGGGACTTGGCAGTTCTTC. This gives the protein CASSLDLGTSVGTWQFF. Full variable domain (outside the CDR3, taken from reference TRBV11-2 and TRBJ2-1): EAGVAQSPRYKIIEKRQSVAFWCNPISGHATLYWYQQILGQGPKLLIQFQNNGVVDDSQLPKDRFSAERLKGVDSTLKIQPAKLEDSAVYLCASSLDLGTSVGTWQFFGPGTRLTVL.

This chain joins TRBV5-1 and TRBJ2-7; possibly TRBD2 for D (5 bases). With 3 bases removed from V and 5 bases from J, the gap between germline ends came to 15 bases. Germline assignment: CDR1 SGHRS and CDR2 YFSETQ. The CDR3 has 14 amino acids. DNA for the CDR3: TGCGCCAGCAGCTCCTCGACTATGGGGAACGAGCAGTACTTC. It yields the protein CASSSSTMGNEQYF.